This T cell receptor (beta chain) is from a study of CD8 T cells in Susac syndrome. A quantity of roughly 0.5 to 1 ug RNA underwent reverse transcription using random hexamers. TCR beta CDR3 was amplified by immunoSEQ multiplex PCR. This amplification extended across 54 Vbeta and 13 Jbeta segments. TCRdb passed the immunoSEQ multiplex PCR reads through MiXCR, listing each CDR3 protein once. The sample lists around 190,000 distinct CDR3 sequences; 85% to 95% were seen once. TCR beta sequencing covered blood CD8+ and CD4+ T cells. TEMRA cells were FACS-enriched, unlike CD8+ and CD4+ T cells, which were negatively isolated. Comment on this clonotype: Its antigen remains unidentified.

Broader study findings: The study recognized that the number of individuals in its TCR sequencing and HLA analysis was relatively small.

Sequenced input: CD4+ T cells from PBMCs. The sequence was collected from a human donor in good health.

This CDR3 is CASSLLGLPSYNEQFF. The CDR3 nucleotides are TGCGCCAGCAGCCTACTTGGACTCCCCTCCTACAATGAGCAGTTCTTC. V gene TRBV4-1 combines with J gene TRBJ2-1; D possibly corresponds to TRBD2 (5 bases). The V gene's germline CDR1 is MGHRA and CDR2 YSYEKL. This CDR3 spans 16 amino acids. V was trimmed by 4 bases and J by 0 bases, leaving 13 bases between them.